The 16 T cell receptor beta chains in this list originate from one sample, sequenced in a study of T cell repertoires in cytomegalovirus infection. These receptors' antigens are unknown. TCRdb re-called the reads with MiXCR, one entry per CDR3 protein. This table has around 430,000 distinct CDR3 sequences, 40% to 50% appearing once. This specimen was cultured PBMCs, taken from culture after CMV antigen stimulation. The receptors come from a human donor in good health (CMV status not recorded). Some clones in this sample may be carry-over from other donors' samples.

The chain uses TRBV6-2 or TRBV6-3 and TRBJ1-5, with D unclear. Trimming pared 6 bases from V and 9 bases from J, leaving 21 bases between. The CDR3 spans 15 residues. From germline, CDR1 is MNHEY and CDR2 SVGEGT. Here the CDR3 DNA reads TGTGCCAGCAGCCGCATACGACTCCTCCTGAGGCCCCAGCATTTT. The encoded protein is CASSRIRLLLRPQHF.

The V call is TRBV6-6, the J call TRBJ1-2; tentative D call: TRBD1 (5 bases). V lost 0 bases, J lost 4 bases, and 15 bases lay in between. Germline values: CDR1 MNHNY, CDR2 SVGAGI (reference sequence). The CDR3 spans 16 residues. CDR3 in DNA: TGTGCCAGCAGTTACTCATCCGCACTGGGGCCCTATGGCTACACCTTC. The encoded protein is CASSYSSALGPYGYTF.

The V call is TRBV4-1, the J call TRBJ1-4; 7 bases fit TRBD1. This CDR3 contains 14 residues. Trimming cost V 2 bases and J 8 bases; bases outside gene matches: 5. Germline V gene lookup returns CDR1 MGHRA and CDR2 YSYEKL. CDR3 region: CASSQLQGSEKLFF. Written as DNA, the CDR3 is TGCGCCAGCAGCCAACTACAGGGGTCGGAAAAACTGTTTTTT.

This rearrangement joins TRBV3-1 to TRBJ2-1; D not certain. This CDR3 comprises 14 residues. Germline V gene data show CDR1 as LGHDT and CDR2 as YNNKEL (reference sequence). V was cut by 0 bases and J by 8 bases, with 11 bases left in between. The DNA of the CDR3 is TGTGCCAGCAGCCAAGATCGGTTTGGGGATGAGCAGTTCTTC. Translation: CASSQDRFGDEQFF.

There are a few counts of this clonotype. The chain combines TRBV12-3 or TRBV12-4 with TRBJ1-5, with 8 bases identical to TRBD1. V was clipped by 7 bases and J by 9 bases; unmatched bases: 11. The CDR3 is made up of 14 amino acids. The CDR3: CASMDPTGEGPQHF. CDR3 bases: TGTGCCAGCATGGACCCGACAGGGGAAGGGCCCCAGCATTTT.

The rearrangement links TRBV6-1 to TRBJ1-2, with unresolved D. V lost 2 bases and J 4 bases, leaving 11 bases between the germline ends. Germline V gives CDR1 MNHNS, CDR2 SASEGT. The CDR3 is made up of 14 amino acids. CDR3 nucleotides: TGTGCCAGCAGTGAAATCGCTGTTATCTATGGCTACACCTTC. It yields the protein CASSEIAVIYGYTF.

The chain carries TRBV14 and TRBJ2-7; 7 bases line up with TRBD1. V was pared by 1 base and J by 2 bases, with 2 bases of the junction left unmatched. The CDR3 runs 14 residues. CDR1 and CDR2 (germline): SGHDN, FVKESK. The DNA of the CDR3 is TGTGCCAGCAGCCAAGGGACAGGAGCCTACGAGCAGTACTTC. Translating it yields CASSQGTGAYEQYF.

The chain is built from TRBV19 and TRBJ1-1; no firm D call. This CDR3 has 15 amino acids. Per germline, CDR1 LNHDA and CDR2 SQIVND (reference sequence). V was shortened by 6 bases and J by 4 bases, with 18 bases between the two germline ends. The CDR3 sequence is CASRFGTGGSTEAFF. CDR3 bases: TGTGCCAGTAGATTCGGTACCGGCGGCAGCACTGAAGCTTTCTTT.

The chain joins TRBV6-6 to TRBJ1-1, with D possibly TRBD1 on 6 matching bases. Trimming pared 6 bases from V and 7 bases from J, leaving 15 bases between. This CDR3 has 13 amino acids. Germline CDR1 MNHNY, CDR2 SVGAGI (reference sequence). The CDR3 nucleotides read TGTGCCAGCAGCCTGACGGGACATTTTGAAGCTTTCTTT. This sequence encodes CASSLTGHFEAFF.

V usage is TRBV29-1 and J usage is TRBJ2-5; D is ambiguous. Germline V gene data show CDR1 as SQVTM and CDR2 as ANQGSEA. Trimming pared 4 bases from V and 8 bases from J, leaving 11 bases between. The CDR3 totals 11 residues. The CDR3 DNA follows: TGCAGCGTTGCGGCTCAGATCACCCAGTACTTC. Translated: CSVAAQITQYF.

This clonotype was counted only a few times. The V and J genes are TRBV6-6 and TRBJ1-3; 7 bases agree with TRBD1. The CDR3 length is 15 residues. Germline V gene sequence: CDR1 MNHNY, CDR2 SVGAGI (reference sequence). Trimming at V came to 8 bases and at J to 1 base, leaving 8 bases not matched to a gene. The CDR3 nucleotides are TGTGCCAGCGTGCGGGACAGAATTTCTGGAAACACCATATATTTT. Encoded protein: CASVRDRISGNTIYF.

This clonotype was counted only a few times. This chain uses TRBV6-1 with TRBJ1-2; 10 bases line up with TRBD1. This CDR3 contains 15 residues. Germline CDR1 is MNHNS and CDR2 is SASEGT. V lost 6 bases and J lost 5; bases outside the gene matches: 9. The CDR3 nucleotides are TGTGCCAGCAGAAGACAGGGGGCGCGAGAGTATGGCTACACCTTC. Translation gives CASRRQGAREYGYTF.

This sequence joins TRBV12-3 or TRBV12-4 and TRBJ2-5; 10 bases are shared with TRBD1. With 5 bases clipped from V and 4 bases from J, the junction kept 7 bases outside the gene matches. The CDR3 length is 15 residues. The DNA of the CDR3 is TGTGCCAGCAGTACGACCGGGACAGGGGTAGAGACCCAGTACTTC. Amino acid sequence: CASSTTGTGVETQYF.

The chain uses TRBV5-6 and TRBJ1-1, with unresolved D. V lost 7 bases and J 4 bases, leaving 20 bases between the germline ends. Germline V lookup: CDR1 SGHDT, CDR2 YYEEEE. CDR3 length: 15 residues. CDR3 sequence (DNA): TGTGCCAGCGGGATCAGTGCAGCGACGGGCACTGAAGCTTTCTTT. Amino acid sequence: CASGISAATGTEAFF.

This clonotype appeared a few times. V and J are TRBV7-2 and TRBJ2-7, with D hard to call. The CDR3 totals 14 residues. Trimming removed 2 bases at V and 0 bases at J, with 8 bases between. Germline V gives CDR1 SGHTA, CDR2 FQGNSA. The CDR3 reads CASSLLLHSYEQYF. As DNA, the CDR3 is TGTGCCAGCAGCTTACTCTTGCACTCCTACGAGCAGTACTTC. The full variable domain, rest sourced from reference TRBV7-2 and TRBJ2-7, is GAGVSQSPSNKVTEKGKDVELRCDPISGHTALYWYRQSLGQGLEFLIYFQGNSAPDKSGLPSDRFSAERTGGSVSTLTIQRTQQEDSAVYLCASSLLLHSYEQYFGPGTRLTVT.

The CDR3 DNA sequence: TGTGCCAGCAGTTCTCGTAATAATTCACCCCTCCACTTT. Protein product: CASSSRNNSPLHF. The chain employs TRBV12-3 or TRBV12-4 and TRBJ1-6; D gene unclear. CDR3 length: 13 residues. Trimming removed 4 bases from V and 5 bases from J, with 6 bases in between.